This T cell receptor beta chain stems from a study of PD-1 blockade in classical Hodgkin lymphoma (dated by TCRdb to about 2020). Turning to the overall study: Nivolumab dosing was 3 mg/kg intravenously every 2 weeks, continuing until either disease progression or unacceptable toxicity. The study used TCR beta sequencing and CyTOF to define a peripheral blood immune signature of response to PD-1 blockade in classical Hodgkin lymphoma.

Summary of the overall study and its limitations: The study was limited to a single clinical trial cohort, and causes of repertoire differences, possibly disease activity or prior therapy, remained undefined. Trial patients achieving complete response had baseline diversity similar to newly diagnosed patients, whereas partial responders and progressors had significantly lower diversity. Lower diversity was seen in patients whose nivolumab began less than 1 year after ASCT, and these patients were left out of later analyses so that immune reconstitution would not confound the results. Baseline TCR diversity was reported to be lower in newly diagnosed patients than in healthy donors, and even lower in relapsed/refractory patients. By C4D1, a significant rise was seen in CD4+ TCR diversity but not in CD8+ TCR diversity (p=0.0027 vs p=0.16), and the rise was most apparent among complete responders (p=0.02).

The Qiagen DNeasy kit was used to extract genomic DNA both from unsorted PBMCs and from the negatively selected CD4+ and CD8+ fractions. TCR beta CDR3 regions were amplified by immunoSEQ multiplex PCR using primers annealing to V and J segments. A synthetic immune receptor repertoire was used to minimize amplification bias, and remaining bias was computationally removed after sequencing. Turning to the authors' computational methods: Repertoire diversity was quantified as the Shannon entropy index using custom Python scripts. Unsorted, CD4+ and CD8+ repertoires were examined separately, except in combined analyses, for which CD4+ and CD8+ sequences were merged in silico. Clonal expansion was defined as a frequency increase of at least 2-fold after treatment compared with C1D1, and clones undetected at baseline were assigned a pseudocount of 0.5. Singleton clones were defined as clones with 0 or 1 copy at C1D1, and non-singleton clones were defined as clones with 2 or more copies. Clones expanded in unsorted samples were labelled as CD4+, CD8+ or unknown by matching protein sequences in sorted samples from the same patient. Wilcoxon tests on paired samples were used to test diversity changes from C1D1 to C4D1. TCRdb obtained this table from immuneACCESS and retained in-frame rearrangements with V and J assigned. These tables miss some clones; where compared with another copy, unresolved V genes account for less than half of the shortfall, and the remainder is unexplained. V, J and clone size are taken as reported in that table, and D and trimming were inferred from the DNA itself. The sample has around 21,000 clones on record, approximately 88% of them singletons. The top ten hold 7.3% of the sample.

There are 14 amino acids in the CDR3, from cysteine to phenylalanine inclusive. The retained sequence is limited to the CDR3, 42 bases, with the frame set at the first base. Looking up the germline V gene (reference sequence) yields CDR1 SEHNR and CDR2 FQNEAQ. Trimming accounts for 6 bases at V and 5 bases at J, while the number of junction bases matched to no gene is 3. The label giving this sample's time point can be read as: cycle 4 day 1 (C4D1), after less than seven weeks of nivolumab. All trial patients had relapsed after autologous stem cell transplantation, with cohorts A, B and C differing in prior brentuximab vedotin exposure. CD8+ T cells were purified from thawed PBMCs by magnetic negative selection with a Miltenyi CD8+ T cell isolation kit. The trial cohort was composed of 55 to 65 patients with relapsed/refractory classical Hodgkin lymphoma, for whom complete response, partial response or progressive disease was recorded as best overall response. Single-agent nivolumab was administered to trial patients in the multi-cohort phase II CheckMate 205 trial. Best overall response was determined by an independent review committee according to the 2007 International Working Group response criteria. Trial PBMCs were collected just before the start of nivolumab (C1D1) and during therapy at cycle 2 day 1 and cycle 4 day 1. After peripheral blood was drawn into 8 mL Vacutainer Cell Preparation Tubes, PBMCs were isolated by centrifugation and then cryopreserved. Purified CD4+ and CD8+ fractions were prepared only for cases in which an additional PBMC sample was available. On LS columns in a quadroMACS separator, the magnetically labelled cells were depleted, and the flow-through was collected as the purified fraction.

As regards this clone: Its antigen remains undetermined. No quality values exist for individual bases; no much larger clone is one base distant.

This specimen consisted of CD8+ T cells from blood, obtained before the fourth cycle of nivolumab. Recombination joined TRBV7-9 with TRBJ1-4; TRBD1 aligns with 10 central bases. This clonotype originated in a human donor with classical Hodgkin lymphoma. The CDR3 amino acid sequence is: CASRTGGTNEKLFF. The nucleotide sequence reads TGTGCCAGCAGGACAGGGGGCACGAATGAAAAACTGTTTTTT.